The 26 T cell receptor beta chains below come from one sample, sequenced in a study of CD8+CD57+ T cells in acquired aplastic anemia. Investigators profiled TCR beta VDJ and CDR3 from genomic DNA template. TCRdb reanalysed the reads using MiXCR and keeps one entry per CDR3 protein. The table includes about 160,000 distinct CDR3 sequences, roughly 45% detected once. Sequencing was performed on sorted CD4+, CD8+, or CD8+CD57+ T cells (not recorded which) from PBMCs. Receptors were obtained from a human donor in good health.

This chain joins TRBV9 and TRBJ2-5; 10 positions match TRBD2. This CDR3 region has 17 residues. Trimming cost V 0 bases and J 5 bases; bases outside gene matches: 10. The germline V gene has CDR1 SGDLS and CDR2 YYNGEE. The CDR3 loop reads CASSVGASGSIWETQYF. The DNA for the CDR3 is TGTGCCAGCAGCGTAGGGGCTAGCGGGAGTATCTGGGAGACCCAGTACTTC.

Note on this clonotype: This may come from a read error, since a much larger clone is one base off. This chain joins TRBV11-2 and TRBJ1-5; D is ambiguous. The CDR3 is made up of 13 amino acids. Germline V CDR1 and CDR2: SGHAT, FQNNGV. DNA for the CDR3: TGTGCCGGCAGCTTAGAGTTTAATCAGCCCCAGCATTTT. This encodes CAGSLEFNQPQHF.

V gene TRBV20-1 combines with J gene TRBJ1-5; the D gene is possibly TRBD1 (6 bases). The V end lost 4 bases, the J end lost 0 bases, and 28 bases lay between the germline ends. Germline V gene sequence: CDR1 DFQATT, CDR2 SNEGSKA (reference sequence). This CDR3 is 20 amino acids long. The CDR3 protein is CSATPLGPRTGIYSNQPQHF. CDR3 DNA: TGCAGTGCTACCCCTCTAGGGCCCCGTACAGGGATTTATAGCAATCAGCCCCAGCATTTT.

This clonotype appeared once. V and J are TRBV7-9 and TRBJ1-2; tentative D call: TRBD1 (6 bases). This CDR3 comprises 13 residues. V lost 5 bases and J 8 bases, leaving 15 bases between the germline ends. CDR1 and CDR2 from the germline V gene are SEHNR and FQNEAQ (reference sequence). CDR3 protein: CASSPQGGSGYTF. CDR3 coding DNA: TGTGCCAGCAGCCCACAGGGAGGGAGCGGCTACACCTTC.

The rearrangement uses TRBV2 and TRBJ2-5; no definite D call. Trimming took off 2 bases at V and 3 bases at J, with 7 bases between the two ends. The CDR3 consists of 13 residues. The germline gives CDR1 SNHLY, CDR2 FYNNEI. CDR3 sequence: CASSERDKETQYF. The DNA for the CDR3 is TGTGCCAGCAGTGAAAGGGATAAAGAGACCCAGTACTTC.

At least ten counts were recorded for this clonotype. This chain joins TRBV12-5 and TRBJ2-3, with 9 bases aligning to TRBD1. CDR1 and CDR2 (germline): LGHNT, FRNRAP. V was clipped by 7 bases and J by 4 bases; unmatched bases: 6. The CDR3 spans 14 residues. CDR3 sequence (DNA): TGTGCTAGTGCTGCACAGGGGGCATCAGATACGCAGTATTTT. Translated, it gives CASAAQGASDTQYF.

The gene calls are TRBV15 and TRBJ1-4; D gene unclear. The CDR3 contains 12 residues. The V and J ends lost 3 bases and 8 bases respectively, with 7 bases between them. The germline V gene encodes CDR1 LNHNV and CDR2 YYDKDF (reference sequence). In DNA, the CDR3 is TGTGCCACCAGCAGGCTGGACGAAAAACTGTTTTTT. Protein sequence: CATSRLDEKLFF. The whole variable domain, remainder taken from reference TRBV15 and TRBJ1-4, is DAMVIQNPRYQVTQFGKPVTLSCSQTLNHNVMYWYQQKSSQAPKLLFHYYDKDFNNEADTPDNFQSRRPNTSFCFLDIRSPGLGDTAMYLCATSRLDEKLFFGSGTQLSVL.

This clonotype was observed a few times. V is TRBV24-1 and J is TRBJ2-7, with a weak D call TRBD1 (5 bases). The V end lost 4 bases, the J end lost 2 bases, and 11 bases lay between the germline ends. This CDR3 has 14 residues. The germline gives CDR1 KGHDR, CDR2 SFDVKD. The CDR3: CATSDPGLPYEQYF. The DNA of the CDR3 is TGTGCCACCAGTGACCCAGGGCTTCCCTACGAGCAGTACTTC.

This clonotype was found many times. This chain joins TRBV30 and TRBJ2-1; 8 bases are a match to TRBD2. The germline CDR1 and CDR2 sequences are GTSNPN and SVGIG (reference sequence). The CDR3 sequence is 12 residues long. Losses at the gene ends were 4 bases for V and 8 bases for J; bases not matched to a gene: 4. The CDR3 reads CAWTWTSYEQFF. The CDR3 region has the DNA TGTGCCTGGACCTGGACTAGCTATGAGCAGTTCTTC.

The chain recombines TRBV24-1 with TRBJ2-3; D call uncertain. Per germline, CDR1 KGHDR and CDR2 SFDVKD. Trimming stripped 3 bases from V and 2 bases from J, with 5 bases between. This CDR3 is 13 amino acids long. The CDR3 sequence is CATSDGNTDTQYF. The CDR3 bases are TGTGCCACCAGTGATGGGAACACAGATACGCAGTATTTT.

This clonotype was recorded at least ten times. The CDR3 coding sequence is TGCAGTGCTAGACCAGGGACACCCTACGAGCAGTACTTC. Protein product: CSARPGTPYEQYF. The rearrangement links TRBV20-1 to TRBJ2-7; D is perhaps TRBD1 (6 bases). Trimming left V 2 bases short and J 2 bases short, with 10 bases between. This CDR3 region has 13 residues. From germline, CDR1 is DFQATT and CDR2 SNEGSKA (reference sequence).

This clonotype was detected a few times. CDR3 residues: CASSFYRYEAFF. CDR3 bases: TGTGCCAGCAGTTTCTACAGGTATGAAGCTTTCTTT. The chain carries TRBV6-2 or TRBV6-3 and TRBJ1-1; D is possibly TRBD1 (5 bases). The germline gives CDR1 MNHEY, CDR2 SVGEGT. CDR3 length: 12 residues. The V and J ends lost 4 bases and 7 bases respectively, with 10 bases between them.

Details on this clonotype: In this CDR3 the conserved last residue, phenylalanine or tryptophan, is missing, so a read error is likely. The chain has TRBV10-3 and TRBJ1-1; 8 bases are a match to TRBD1. Germline-derived CDR1 and CDR2 are ENHRY and SYGVKD. The junction had 17 bases not matched to a gene; V was cut back by 10 bases and J by 4 bases. The CDR3 spans 16 residues. DNA for the CDR3: TGTGCCAGCACCGAAATAGGGGACAGGCAGGTCACTGAAGCTTTCTCT. Amino acids: CASTEIGDRQVTEAFS.

This clonotype was found once. A read error may explain this, as a much larger clone is one base away. The chain is built from TRBV6-5 and TRBJ1-3; D gene unclear. Germline V lookup: CDR1 MNHEY, CDR2 SVGAGI. This CDR3 comprises 15 residues. CDR3 bases: TGTGCCAGCAGTTACTCGAAGGCTGCCGGAAGCACCATATATTTT. The encoded protein is CASSYSKAAGSTIYF.

This clonotype was observed a handful of times. The chain employs TRBV19 and TRBJ1-1, with D tentatively TRBD1 (6 bases). V was clipped by 6 bases and J by 5 bases, with 13 bases between them. This CDR3 comprises 13 residues. Germline lookup yields CDR1 LNHDA and CDR2 SQIVND (reference sequence). The chain's CDR3 is CASRISGATEAFF. The CDR3 DNA sequence: TGTGCCAGTAGGATCTCAGGGGCTACTGAAGCTTTCTTT.

Comment on this clonotype: Possible read error: a much larger clone is one base away. This CDR3 is CASRWGGGGEQYF. CDR3 in DNA: TGTGCCAGCAGATGGGGGGGCGGAGGTGAGCAGTACTTC. The genes are TRBV6-2 or TRBV6-3 and TRBJ2-5; the D gene is possibly TRBD2 (7 bases). The CDR3 is made up of 13 amino acids. CDR1 and CDR2 from the germline V gene are MNHEY and SVGEGT. The V and J ends lost 6 bases and 11 bases respectively, with 19 bases between them.

This sequence joins TRBV6-5 and TRBJ2-7, with TRBD2 as a possible D gene (5 bases). Germline V CDR1 and CDR2: MNHEY, SVGAGI. The ends were cut back, 4 bases at V and 6 bases at J, with 19 bases in the middle. The length of the CDR3 is 15 residues. In DNA, the CDR3 is TGTGCCAGCAGTTTGGGATCTAGCTTAGTCGGCGAGCAGTACTTC. It is translated as CASSLGSSLVGEQYF.

J is TRBJ2-5 and V is TRBV24-1, with TRBD2 matching 8 bases. The CDR3 loop spans 13 amino acids. Trimming took 7 bases from V and 4 from J; bases not matched to a gene: 4. CDR1 is KGHDR, CDR2 SFDVKD, per germline. The DNA of the CDR3 is TGTGCCACCAGCGGGGGGGCCGGAGAGACCCAGTACTTC. Protein sequence: CATSGGAGETQYF.

CDR3 loop: CASSGQGHGTQYF. The CDR3 nucleotides are TGTGCCAGCAGTGGCCAGGGTCATGGGACCCAGTACTTC. V is TRBV2 and J is TRBJ2-5; D is possibly TRBD1 (5 bases). There are 13 residues in the CDR3. V was shortened by 4 bases and J by 7 bases, with 13 bases between the two germline ends. The germline V gene has CDR1 SNHLY and CDR2 FYNNEI.

At least ten counts were recorded for this clonotype. The chain uses TRBV7-3 and TRBJ1-2, with 8 bases identical to TRBD1. This CDR3 comprises 15 residues. V lost 6 bases to trimming and J lost 2 bases; unmatched junction nucleotides: 8. Germline lookup yields CDR1 SGHTA and CDR2 FQGTGA. CDR3 amino acids: CASSLGQGANYGYTF. The CDR3 DNA sequence: TGTGCCAGCAGTTTAGGACAGGGCGCGAACTATGGCTACACCTTC. The full variable domain, completed using reference TRBV7-3 and TRBJ1-2, is GAGVSQTPSNKVTEKGKYVELRCDPISGHTALYWYRQSLGQGPEFLIYFQGTGAADDSGLPNDRFFAVRPEGSVSTLKIQRTERGDSAVYLCASSLGQGANYGYTFGSGTRLTVV.

On this clonotype: The CDR3 does not end in the conserved phenylalanine or tryptophan, so this is likely a read error. This rearrangement joins TRBV10-3 to TRBJ2-3; 9 positions agree with TRBD2. This CDR3 has 16 amino acids. The V gene's germline CDR1 is ENHRY and CDR2 SYGVKD. The trim removed 8 bases at V and 2 bases at J, leaving 11 bases unmatched. The chain's CDR3 is CAIGAGLAGTTDTQYL. The CDR3 nucleotides read TGTGCCATCGGAGCGGGGCTAGCGGGAACCACAGATACGCAGTATCTT.

The rearrangement links TRBV5-4 to TRBJ2-3; D gene unclear. Germline V gives CDR1 SGHNT, CDR2 YYREEE (reference sequence). The CDR3 is 12 amino acids. V dropped 2 bases and J dropped 7 bases, with 8 bases sitting between them. For the CDR3, the DNA is TGTGCCAGCAGCTTCGGTCGCAATACGCAGTATTTT. It is translated as CASSFGRNTQYF.

Comments on this clonotype: The junction differs from germline at one of its ends, possibly a read error. This sequence joins TRBV5-6 and TRBJ2-2; TRBD1 agrees at 7 bases. The germline CDR1 and CDR2 sequences are SGHDT and YYEEEE. CDR3 length: 12 amino acids. This CDR3 reads CASGLAGGELFF. CDR3 nucleotide sequence: TGTGCCAGCGGCTTGGCAGGGGGAGAGCTGTTTTTT. The whole variable domain, filled in from reference TRBV5-6 and TRBJ2-2, reads DAGVTQSPTHLIKTRGQQVTLRCSPKSGHDTVSWYQQALGQGPQFIFQYYEEEERQRGNFPDRFSGHQFPNYSSELNVNALLLGDSALYLCASGLAGGELFFGEGSRLTVL.

This clonotype showed up many times. The chain combines TRBV5-5 with TRBJ2-7, with TRBD1 matching 11 bases. The V gene end was trimmed by 3 bases and the J gene end by 2 bases; junction bases not matched to a gene: 1. This CDR3 contains 14 residues. CDR1 is SGHKS, CDR2 YYEKEE, per germline (reference sequence). The chain's CDR3 is CASSWDRGAYEQYF. CDR3 coding DNA: TGTGCCAGCAGCTGGGACAGGGGGGCCTACGAGCAGTACTTC.

A remark on this clonotype: One end of the junction fails to match germline, which may point to a read error. The chain uses TRBV7-9 and TRBJ2-1, with 9 positions matching TRBD2. In germline, CDR1 is SEHNR, CDR2 FQNEAQ (reference sequence). The CDR3 length is 16 residues. CDR3 DNA: TGCGCCAGCAGTGTTGGGGCTAGCGGGGTCCACAATGAGCAGTTCTTC. Translating it yields CASSVGASGVHNEQFF. The full variable domain, completed using reference TRBV7-9 and TRBJ2-1, is DTGVSQNPRHKITKRGQNVTFRCDPISEHNRLYWYRQTLGQGPEFLTYFQNEAQLEKSRLLSDRFSAERPKGSFSTLEIQRTEQGDSAMYLCASSVGASGVHNEQFFGPGTRLTVL.

This rearrangement joins TRBV2 to TRBJ2-7; 7 positions match TRBD1. Germline V gives CDR1 SNHLY, CDR2 FYNNEI. This CDR3 is built from 14 residues. V trimming: 2 bases; J trimming: 2 bases; junction bases outside the gene matches: 3. The CDR3: CASSEYRGTYEQYF. As DNA, the CDR3 is TGTGCCAGCAGTGAATACAGGGGTACCTACGAGCAGTACTTC. The full variable domain, rest sourced from reference TRBV2 and TRBJ2-7, is EPEVTQTPSHQVTQMGQEVILRCVPISNHLYFYWYRQILGQKVEFLVSFYNNEISEKSEIFDDQFSVERPDGSNFTLKIRSTKLEDSAMYFCASSEYRGTYEQYFGPGTRLTVT.